The clone carrying this T cell receptor beta chain came up a few times. The antigen is undetermined. The J segment lost 3 bases and the V segment lost 3 bases, leaving 4 bases of the junction unmatched. This CDR3 comprises 15 residues. TCRdb used MiXCR to reprocess the 5' RACE reads, holding one entry per CDR3 protein. The sample has some 300,000 distinct CDR3 sequences, 15% to 20% seen once; the top ten hold approximately 21%. These data are taken from a study of T-cell memory formation after mild COVID-19. Study-wide findings and caveats: SARS-CoV-2 specificity of second-wave clones peaking day 37 was unconfirmed. Clones shrinking between day 15 and 85 showed a balanced CD4/CD8 split, and those that grew later tilted toward CD4+. CD4+ clones that contracted lay mainly in CM and EM; CD8+ ones lay in EMRA. Within pre-infection memory, some responding clones were found, suggesting cross-reactive memory joined.

The specimen was PBMCs or a T cell subset sorted from them (not recorded which). V is TRBV12-3 or TRBV12-4 and J is TRBJ2-1; 8 nucleotides agree with TRBD2. This TCR came from a man aged 18 to 29 who had mild COVID-19 (a few samples of this study predate the infection). Cell type and time point are not known. The CDR3 loop is CASSFSGGNYNEQFF. DNA of the CDR3: TGTGCCAGCAGTTTCAGCGGGGGCAACTACAATGAGCAGTTCTTC.